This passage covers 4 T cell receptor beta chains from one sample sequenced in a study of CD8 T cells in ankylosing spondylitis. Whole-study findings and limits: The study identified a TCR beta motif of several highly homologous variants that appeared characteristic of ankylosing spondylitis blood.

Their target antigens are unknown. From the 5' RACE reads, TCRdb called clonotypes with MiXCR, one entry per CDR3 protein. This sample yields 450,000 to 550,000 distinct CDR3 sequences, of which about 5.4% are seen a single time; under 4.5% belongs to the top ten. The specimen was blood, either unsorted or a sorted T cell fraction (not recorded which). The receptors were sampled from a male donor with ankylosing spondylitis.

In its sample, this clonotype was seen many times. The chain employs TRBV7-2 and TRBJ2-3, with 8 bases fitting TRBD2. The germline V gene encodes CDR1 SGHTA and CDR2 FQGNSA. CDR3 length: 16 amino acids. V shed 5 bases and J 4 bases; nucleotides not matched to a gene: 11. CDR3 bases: TGTGCCAGCAGCCTCTACGGGGGGGATTTGTCAGATACGCAGTATTTT. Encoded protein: CASSLYGGDLSDTQYF.

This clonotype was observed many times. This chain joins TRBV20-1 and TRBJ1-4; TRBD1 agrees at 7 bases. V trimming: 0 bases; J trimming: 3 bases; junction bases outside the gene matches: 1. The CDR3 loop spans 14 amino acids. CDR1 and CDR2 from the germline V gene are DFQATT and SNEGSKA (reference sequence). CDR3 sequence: CSAREDRANEKLFF. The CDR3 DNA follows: TGCAGTGCTAGAGAAGACAGGGCTAATGAAAAACTGTTTTTT.

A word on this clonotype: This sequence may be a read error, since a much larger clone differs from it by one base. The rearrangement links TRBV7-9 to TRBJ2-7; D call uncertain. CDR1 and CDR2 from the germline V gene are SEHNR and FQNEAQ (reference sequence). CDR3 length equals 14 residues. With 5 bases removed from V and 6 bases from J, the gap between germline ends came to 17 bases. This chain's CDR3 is CASSPPARSGEQYF. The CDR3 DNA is TGTGCCAGCAGCCCTCCGGCACGCTCTGGCGAGCAGTACTTC.

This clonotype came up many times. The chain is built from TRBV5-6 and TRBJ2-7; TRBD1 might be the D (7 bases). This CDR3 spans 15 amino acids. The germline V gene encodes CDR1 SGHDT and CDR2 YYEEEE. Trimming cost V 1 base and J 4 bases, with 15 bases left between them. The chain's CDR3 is CASSLLARGEYEQYF. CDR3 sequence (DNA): TGTGCCAGCAGCTTGCTAGCCAGGGGGGAGTACGAGCAGTACTTC. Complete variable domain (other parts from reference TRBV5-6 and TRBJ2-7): DAGVTQSPTHLIKTRGQQVTLRCSPKSGHDTVSWYQQALGQGPQFIFQYYEEEERQRGNFPDRFSGHQFPNYSSELNVNALLLGDSALYLCASSLLARGEYEQYFGPGTRLTVT.